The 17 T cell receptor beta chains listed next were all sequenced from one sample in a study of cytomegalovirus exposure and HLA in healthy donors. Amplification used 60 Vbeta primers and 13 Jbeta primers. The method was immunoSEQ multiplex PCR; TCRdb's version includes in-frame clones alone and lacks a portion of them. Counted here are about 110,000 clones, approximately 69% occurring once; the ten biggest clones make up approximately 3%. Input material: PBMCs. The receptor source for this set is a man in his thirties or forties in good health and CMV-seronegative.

The CDR3 region has the DNA TGCGCCAGCAGCTCAGGGTTGGCTAATGAAAAACTGTTTTTT. It yields the protein CASSSGLANEKLFF. The chain couples TRBV5-1 to TRBJ1-4; D possibly corresponds to TRBD1 (5 bases). V gave up 3 bases and J gave up 3 bases, with 9 bases separating them. From germline, CDR1 is SGHRS and CDR2 YFSETQ. The CDR3 totals 14 residues.

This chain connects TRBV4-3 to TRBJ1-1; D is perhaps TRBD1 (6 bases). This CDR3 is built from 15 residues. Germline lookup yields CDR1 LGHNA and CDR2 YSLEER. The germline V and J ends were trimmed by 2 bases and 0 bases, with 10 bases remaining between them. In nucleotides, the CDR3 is TGCGCCAGCAGCCAATGGACAGATATGAACACTGAAGCTTTCTTT. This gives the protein CASSQWTDMNTEAFF.

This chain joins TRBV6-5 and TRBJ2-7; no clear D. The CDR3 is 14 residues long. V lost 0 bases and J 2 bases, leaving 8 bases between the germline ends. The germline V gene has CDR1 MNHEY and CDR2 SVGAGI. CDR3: CASSYSSEAYEQYF. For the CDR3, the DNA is TGTGCCAGCAGTTACTCGAGCGAGGCCTACGAGCAGTACTTC.

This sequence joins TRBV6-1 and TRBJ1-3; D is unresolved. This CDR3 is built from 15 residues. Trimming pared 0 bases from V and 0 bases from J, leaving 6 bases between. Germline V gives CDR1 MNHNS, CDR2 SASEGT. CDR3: CASSEAPSSGNTIYF. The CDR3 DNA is TGTGCCAGCAGTGAAGCACCGAGCTCTGGAAACACCATATATTTT.

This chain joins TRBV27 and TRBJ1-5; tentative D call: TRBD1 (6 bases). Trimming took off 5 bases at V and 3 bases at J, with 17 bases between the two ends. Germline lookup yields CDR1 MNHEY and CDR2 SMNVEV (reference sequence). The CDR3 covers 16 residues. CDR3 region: CASSSPSRGYNQPQHF. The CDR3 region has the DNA TGTGCCAGCAGTAGCCCCTCCAGGGGCTACAATCAGCCCCAGCATTTT.

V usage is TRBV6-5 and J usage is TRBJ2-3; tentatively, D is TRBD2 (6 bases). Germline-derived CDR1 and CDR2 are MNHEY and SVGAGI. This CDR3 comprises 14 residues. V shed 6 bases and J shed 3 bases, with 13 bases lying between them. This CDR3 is CASRSGTRTDTQYF. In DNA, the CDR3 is TGTGCCAGCAGGTCCGGGACTCGGACAGATACGCAGTATTTT.

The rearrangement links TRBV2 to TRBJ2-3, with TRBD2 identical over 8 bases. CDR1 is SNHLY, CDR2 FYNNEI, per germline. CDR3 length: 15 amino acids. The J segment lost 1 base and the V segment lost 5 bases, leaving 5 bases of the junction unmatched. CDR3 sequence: CASSLSGRGTDTQYF. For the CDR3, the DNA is TGTGCCAGCAGTTTGAGCGGGAGAGGCACAGATACGCAGTATTTT. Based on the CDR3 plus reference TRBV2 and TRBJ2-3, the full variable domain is EPEVTQTPSHQVTQMGQEVILRCVPISNHLYFYWYRQILGQKVEFLVSFYNNEISEKSEIFDDQFSVERPDGSNFTLKIRSTKLEDSAMYFCASSLSGRGTDTQYFGPGTRLTVL.

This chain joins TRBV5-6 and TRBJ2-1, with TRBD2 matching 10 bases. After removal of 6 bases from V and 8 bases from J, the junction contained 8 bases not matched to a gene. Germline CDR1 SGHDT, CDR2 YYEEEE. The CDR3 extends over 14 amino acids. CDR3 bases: TGTGCCAGCACTAGAGCGGGAGGGCCCTATGAGCAGTTCTTC. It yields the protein CASTRAGGPYEQFF. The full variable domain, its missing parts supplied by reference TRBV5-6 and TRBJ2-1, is DAGVTQSPTHLIKTRGQQVTLRCSPKSGHDTVSWYQQALGQGPQFIFQYYEEEERQRGNFPDRFSGHQFPNYSSELNVNALLLGDSALYLCASTRAGGPYEQFFGPGTRLTVL.

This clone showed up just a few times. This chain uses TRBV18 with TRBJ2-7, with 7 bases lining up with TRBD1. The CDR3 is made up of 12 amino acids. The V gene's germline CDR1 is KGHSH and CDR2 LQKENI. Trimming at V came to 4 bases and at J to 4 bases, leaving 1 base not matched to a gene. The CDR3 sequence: CASSQQGYEQYF. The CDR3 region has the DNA TGTGCCAGCTCACAACAGGGGTACGAGCAGTACTTC.

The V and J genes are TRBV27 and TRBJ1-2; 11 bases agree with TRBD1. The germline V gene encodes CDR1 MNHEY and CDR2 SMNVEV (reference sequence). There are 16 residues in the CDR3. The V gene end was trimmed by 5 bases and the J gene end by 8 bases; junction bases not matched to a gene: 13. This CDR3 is CASSPLGQGAYRGYTF. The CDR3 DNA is TGTGCCAGCAGTCCACTCGGACAGGGGGCATATCGAGGCTACACCTTC.

The CDR3 loop reads CASSPQPQGISGAFF. Written as DNA, the CDR3 is TGTGCCAGCAGCCCTCAGCCCCAGGGGATCTCTGGAGCTTTCTTT. The chain links TRBV7-2 to TRBJ1-1; D is perhaps TRBD1 (6 bases). The CDR3 has 15 residues. Germline V gives CDR1 SGHTA, CDR2 FQGNSA. The V and J ends lost 5 bases and 10 bases respectively, with 23 bases between them. The full variable domain, its missing parts supplied by reference TRBV7-2 and TRBJ1-1, is GAGVSQSPSNKVTEKGKDVELRCDPISGHTALYWYRQSLGQGLEFLIYFQGNSAPDKSGLPSDRFSAERTGGSVSTLTIQRTQQEDSAVYLCASSPQPQGISGAFFGQGTRLTVV.

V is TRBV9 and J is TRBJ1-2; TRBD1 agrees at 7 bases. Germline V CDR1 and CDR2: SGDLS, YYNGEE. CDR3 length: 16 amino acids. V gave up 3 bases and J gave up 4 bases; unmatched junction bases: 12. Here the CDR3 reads CASSATRGVEGYGYTF. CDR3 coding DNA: TGTGCCAGCAGCGCGACCAGGGGGGTTGAGGGCTATGGCTACACCTTC.

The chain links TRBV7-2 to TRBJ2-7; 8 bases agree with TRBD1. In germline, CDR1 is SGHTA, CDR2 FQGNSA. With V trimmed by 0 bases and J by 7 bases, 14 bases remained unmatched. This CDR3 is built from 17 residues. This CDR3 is CASSLAHGTGALREQYF. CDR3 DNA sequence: TGTGCCAGCAGCTTAGCCCACGGGACAGGTGCCCTACGGGAGCAGTACTTC. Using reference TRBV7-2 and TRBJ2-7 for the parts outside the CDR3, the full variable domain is GAGVSQSPSNKVTEKGKDVELRCDPISGHTALYWYRQSLGQGLEFLIYFQGNSAPDKSGLPSDRFSAERTGGSVSTLTIQRTQQEDSAVYLCASSLAHGTGALREQYFGPGTRLTVT.

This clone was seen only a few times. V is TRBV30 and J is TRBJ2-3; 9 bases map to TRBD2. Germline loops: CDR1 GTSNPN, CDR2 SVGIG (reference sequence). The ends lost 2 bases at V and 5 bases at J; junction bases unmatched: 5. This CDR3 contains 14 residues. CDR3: CAWSLAGNRDTQYF. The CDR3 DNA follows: TGTGCCTGGAGTCTAGCGGGAAACAGAGATACGCAGTATTTT.

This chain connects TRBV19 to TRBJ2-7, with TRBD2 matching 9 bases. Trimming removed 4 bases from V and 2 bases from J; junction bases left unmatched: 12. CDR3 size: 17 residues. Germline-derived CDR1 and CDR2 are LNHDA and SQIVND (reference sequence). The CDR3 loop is CASSRNLAGVTPYEQYF. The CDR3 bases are TGTGCCAGTAGTAGAAACTTAGCGGGAGTAACACCCTACGAGCAGTACTTC.

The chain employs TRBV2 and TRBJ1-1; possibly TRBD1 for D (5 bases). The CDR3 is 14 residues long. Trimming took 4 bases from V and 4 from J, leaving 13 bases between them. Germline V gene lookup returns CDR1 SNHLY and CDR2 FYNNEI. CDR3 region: CASSVRQSGTEAFF. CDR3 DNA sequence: TGTGCCAGCAGTGTTCGACAGTCCGGCACTGAAGCTTTCTTT.

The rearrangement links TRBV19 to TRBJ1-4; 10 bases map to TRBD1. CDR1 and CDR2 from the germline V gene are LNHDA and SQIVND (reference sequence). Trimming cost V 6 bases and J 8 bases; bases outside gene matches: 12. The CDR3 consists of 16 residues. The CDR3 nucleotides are TGTGCCAGTAGAGACCTGACAGGGGGCTATGGAGAAAAACTGTTTTTT. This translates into CASRDLTGGYGEKLFF.